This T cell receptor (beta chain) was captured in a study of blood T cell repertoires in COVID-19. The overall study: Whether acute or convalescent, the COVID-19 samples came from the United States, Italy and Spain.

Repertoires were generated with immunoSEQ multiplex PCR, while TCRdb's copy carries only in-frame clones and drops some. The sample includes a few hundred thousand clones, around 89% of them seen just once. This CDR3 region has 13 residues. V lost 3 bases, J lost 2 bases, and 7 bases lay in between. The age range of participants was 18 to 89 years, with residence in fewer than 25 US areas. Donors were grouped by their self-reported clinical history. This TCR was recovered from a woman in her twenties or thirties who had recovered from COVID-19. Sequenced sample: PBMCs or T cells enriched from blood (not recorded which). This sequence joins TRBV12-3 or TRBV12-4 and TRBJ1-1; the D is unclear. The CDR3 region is CASSFSHNTEAFF. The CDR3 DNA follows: TGTGCCAGCAGTTTTTCACACAACACTGAAGCTTTCTTT.